These 6 T cell receptor beta chains came from one sample sequenced in a study of cytomegalovirus exposure and HLA in healthy donors. Use of 60 Vbeta and 13 Jbeta primers characterized the PCR. Sequenced by immunoSEQ multiplex PCR; TCRdb stores in-frame clones only, minus some. The sample table includes around 100,000 clones. Material: PBMCs. Receptors were obtained from a man in his fifties in good health and CMV-seronegative.

The chain uses TRBV5-8 and TRBJ2-7, with D possibly matching TRBD1 (6 bases). This CDR3 contains 13 residues. Per the germline V gene, CDR1 is SGHTS and CDR2 is YDEGEE. V was pared by 5 bases and J by 3 bases, with 12 bases between. This CDR3 is CASSSETGYEQYF. CDR3 sequence (DNA): TGTGCCAGCAGTTCAGAGACAGGCTACGAGCAGTACTTC.

The rearrangement links TRBV18 to TRBJ1-2; 8 bases are shared with TRBD1. The CDR3 contains 14 residues. The V and J ends lost 2 bases and 6 bases, in that order; junction bases with no gene match: 5. Germline CDR1 is KGHSH and CDR2 is LQKENI. The CDR3 sequence is CASSPDRGMDGYTF. CDR3 DNA sequence: TGTGCCAGCTCACCAGACAGGGGAATGGATGGCTACACCTTC.

The rearrangement links TRBV19 to TRBJ2-1; 9 bases fit TRBD2. This CDR3 contains 15 residues. J was trimmed by 1 base and V by 6 bases; bases with no gene match: 4. Germline-derived CDR1 and CDR2 are LNHDA and SQIVND (reference sequence). The DNA for the CDR3 is TGTGCCAGTAGGGGGACTAGCACATCCTACAATGAGCAGTTCTTC. Its protein is CASRGTSTSYNEQFF.

This chain connects TRBV4-2 to TRBJ2-7; TRBD2 might be the D (5 bases). The CDR3 runs 12 residues. V dropped 8 bases and J dropped 2 bases, with 10 bases sitting between them. CDR1 LGHNA and CDR2 YNFKEQ come from the germline V gene. As DNA, the CDR3 is TGTGCCAGCGCGGACGGGGCCTACGAGCAGTACTTC. Amino acid sequence: CASADGAYEQYF.

This rearrangement joins TRBV19 to TRBJ1-2; D is perhaps TRBD1 (6 bases). The CDR3 covers 17 residues. Germline V lookup: CDR1 LNHDA, CDR2 SQIVND (reference sequence). Trimming cost V 5 bases and J 2 bases, with 21 bases left between them. In nucleotides, the CDR3 is TGTGCCAGTAGTTCCGCCGGGACAACTATTTGGAACTATGGCTACACCTTC. Its translation: CASSSAGTTIWNYGYTF.

V and J are TRBV10-2 and TRBJ1-3; D gene uncertain. This CDR3 contains 13 residues. Germline V CDR1 and CDR2: WSHSY, SAAADI. V lost 1 base to trimming and J lost 1 base, with 2 bases between them. The CDR3 spells CASSELSGNTIYF. The DNA for the CDR3 is TGCGCCAGCAGTGAGTTATCTGGAAACACCATATATTTT.